The 2 T cell receptor beta chains below all came from one sample that was sequenced in a study of regulatory dendritic cells for organ transplantation. The method was immunoSEQ multiplex PCR; TCRdb's version includes in-frame clones alone and lacks a portion of them. This sample yields some 35,000 clones, of which about 90% are seen a single time; around 0.11% belongs to the top ten. The sequenced material came from naive CD8+ T cells from blood. Described subset: CD45RA+ naive T cells. The receptors stem from a human donor in good health.

The chain links TRBV27 to TRBJ2-1; 7 bases map to TRBD2. This CDR3 has 15 residues. Germline V gene data show CDR1 as MNHEY and CDR2 as SMNVEV (reference sequence). V shed 5 bases and J 7 bases; nucleotides not matched to a gene: 11. This CDR3 is CASSPERGGPNEQFF. Written as DNA, the CDR3 is TGTGCCAGCAGTCCTGAAAGGGGAGGGCCAAATGAGCAGTTCTTC.

The chain joins TRBV19 to TRBJ2-5, with 8 bases matching TRBD2. In germline, CDR1 is LNHDA, CDR2 SQIVND (reference sequence). The V gene end was trimmed by 3 bases and the J gene end by 3 bases; junction bases not matched to a gene: 6. This CDR3 is 15 amino acids long. Here the CDR3 DNA reads TGTGCCAGTAGTATGGCGGGGGGTATTGAAGAGACCCAGTACTTC. Its protein is CASSMAGGIEETQYF.